A selection of T cell receptor beta chains follows, all from one sample in a study. TCRdb re-derived calls from the RT-PCR reads in MiXCR, one entry per CDR3 protein. The sample shows about 680,000 distinct CDR3 sequences, approximately 15% of them seen only once. Sequencing was done on a sample of memory CD4+ T cells from blood. The receptor set was obtained from a female donor in good health, serving as a healthy control. CDR3s include the opening cysteine and the closing phenylalanine or tryptophan. D genes are given only for firm matches. Size is stated for part of the rows, as once, few or many counts, or as a class when the clone is expanded.

size	V	J	D	CDR3	DNA
few	TRBV5-8	TRBJ1-5	TRBD1	CASSFGTGKNQPQHF	TGTGCCAGCAGCTTCGGGACAGGGAAAAATCAGCCCCAGCATTTT
few	TRBV20-1	TRBJ1-4	.	CSAPDPRGGEKLFF	TGCAGTGCCCCAGACCCCCGAGGTGGCGAAAAACTGTTTTTT
.	TRBV6-5	TRBJ1-2	TRBD1	CASSYKAQGNYGYTF	TGTGCCAGCAGTTACAAGGCACAGGGGAACTATGGCTACACCTTC
.	TRBV7-9	TRBJ1-2	TRBD1	CASSFSGGLYYGYTF	TGTGCCAGCAGCTTTTCAGGGGGGTTGTACTATGGCTACACCTTC
.	TRBV5-1	TRBJ1-1	TRBD1	CASSSTGARTEAFF	TGCGCCAGCAGCTCCACAGGGGCTCGCACTGAAGCTTTCTTT
many	TRBV20-1	TRBJ1-1	TRBD1	CSAKLPGQEKAFF	TGCAGTGCAAAACTGCCGGGACAGGAAAAAGCTTTCTTT
few	TRBV20-1	TRBJ1-1	TRBD1	CSAHGQARTEAFF	TGCAGTGCTCACGGACAGGCGAGGACTGAAGCTTTCTTT
.	TRBV7-3	TRBJ1-6	.	CASSLMGPNSPLHF	TGTGCCAGCAGCTTAATGGGGCCGAATTCACCCCTCCACTTT
many	TRBV20-1	TRBJ2-3	TRBD1	CSASGAGQGTDTQYF	TGCAGTGCTAGTGGGGCGGGACAGGGCACAGATACGCAGTATTTT
.	TRBV7-7	TRBJ2-1	.	CASSPGTVDNEQFF	TGTGCCAGCAGCCCCGGGACTGTAGACAATGAGCAGTTCTTC
.	TRBV7-8	TRBJ2-7	.	CASSLAQGRRLYEQYF	TGTGCCAGCAGCCTGGCGCAAGGCAGGAGATTATACGAGCAGTACTTC
.	TRBV12-3/TRBV12-4	TRBJ1-6	.	CASSFGDSPLHF	TGTGCCAGCAGTTTTGGCGATTCACCCCTCCACTTT
many	TRBV5-1	TRBJ2-1	TRBD2	CASSGRPGLAGDNEQFF	TGCGCCAGCAGCGGGCGACCGGGACTAGCGGGGGACAATGAGCAGTTCTTC
many	TRBV7-3	TRBJ1-6	.	CASSLAVNSPLHF	TGTGCCAGCAGCTTAGCGGTCAATTCGCCCCTCCACTTT
few	TRBV24-1	TRBJ2-7	TRBD2	CATGSGSRDEQYF	TGTGCCACCGGCAGCGGGAGTCGCGACGAGCAGTACTTC
many	TRBV20-1	TRBJ1-1	.	CSARVPGSNTEAFF	TGCAGTGCTAGAGTCCCAGGTTCTAACACTGAAGCTTTCTTT
.	TRBV29-1	TRBJ1-1	.	CSVLRATEAFF	TGCAGCGTACTCAGGGCCACTGAAGCTTTCTTT
many	TRBV6-5	TRBJ2-3	.	CASKDRRLDTQYF	TGTGCCAGCAAGGACCGGCGGCTAGATACGCAGTATTTT
many	TRBV27	TRBJ1-1	.	CASRKQGPEVEAFF	TGTGCCAGCAGAAAACAGGGCCCGGAGGTTGAAGCTTTCTTT
.	TRBV20-1	TRBJ2-5	TRBD2	CSARAPPGAGGQETQYF	TGCAGTGCTAGAGCCCCCCCGGGGGCGGGAGGCCAAGAGACCCAGTACTTC
few	TRBV28	TRBJ2-5	TRBD2	CASSLVGLVKSETQYF	TGTGCCAGCAGTTTGGTAGGACTAGTTAAATCAGAGACCCAGTACTTC
.	TRBV4-3	TRBJ2-1	TRBD1	CASSLGQGDNEQFF	TGCGCCAGCAGTCTGGGACAGGGGGACAATGAGCAGTTCTTC
.	TRBV6-6	TRBJ2-4	TRBD1	CASRGQGDGEGSRNIQYF	TGTGCCAGCAGGGGACAGGGGGACGGGGAGGGTAGTAGAAACATTCAGTACTTC
few	TRBV24-1	TRBJ2-3	.	CATSDSAPYTDTQYF	TGTGCCACCAGTGATTCAGCCCCTTACACAGATACGCAGTATTTT
few	TRBV6-6	TRBJ1-3	.	CASSYSEDTGNTIYF	TGTGCCAGCAGTTACTCGGAGGATACTGGAAACACCATATATTTT
few	TRBV4-1	TRBJ1-4	.	CASSPVDILSKKLFF	TGCGCCAGCAGCCCAGTAGACATACTCTCAAAAAAACTGTTTTTT
.	TRBV7-8	TRBJ2-1	TRBD2	CASSFKREDYEQFF	TGTGCCAGCAGCTTTAAGCGGGAGGACTATGAGCAGTTCTTC
.	TRBV6-6	TRBJ1-2	.	CASGQLYGYTF	TGTGCCAGTGGACAGCTCTATGGCTACACCTTC
few	TRBV5-5	TRBJ2-7	.	CASSLLGVQAGEQYF	TGTGCCAGCAGCTTGTTAGGGGTCCAGGCCGGAGAGCAGTACTTC
.	TRBV12-3/TRBV12-4	TRBJ2-3	.	CASSKTGPADTQYF	TGTGCCAGCAGTAAGACAGGACCCGCAGATACGCAGTATTTT
.	TRBV4-2	TRBJ2-1	TRBD2	CASSQVMGLAGVGEQFF	TGTGCCAGCAGCCAAGTTATGGGACTAGCGGGAGTTGGTGAGCAGTTCTTC
.	TRBV20-1	TRBJ2-1	.	CSARSKEGNRYNEQFF	TGCAGTGCTAGGTCAAAAGAGGGGAACCGTTACAATGAGCAGTTCTTC
many	TRBV10-3	TRBJ2-3	.	CAISEPFGTDTQYF	TGTGCCATCAGTGAGCCGTTTGGCACAGATACGCAGTATTTT
few	TRBV5-1	TRBJ2-5	.	CASSALPGAETQYF	TGCGCCAGCAGCGCCTTACCGGGAGCAGAGACCCAGTACTTC
.	TRBV20-1	TRBJ2-2	.	CSARSQKAGELFF	TGCAGTGCTAGATCTCAGAAGGCCGGGGAGCTGTTTTTT
few	TRBV2	TRBJ1-6	TRBD1	CASSGFGTANNSPLHF	TGTGCCAGCAGTGGTTTTGGGACAGCGAACAATTCACCCCTCCACTTT
few	TRBV6-1	TRBJ1-2	.	CASSQYGYTF	TGTGCCAGCAGTCAATATGGCTACACCTTC
many	TRBV9	TRBJ2-7	TRBD1	CASSPRTGWYEQYF	TGTGCCAGCAGCCCTCGGACAGGGTGGTACGAGCAGTACTTC